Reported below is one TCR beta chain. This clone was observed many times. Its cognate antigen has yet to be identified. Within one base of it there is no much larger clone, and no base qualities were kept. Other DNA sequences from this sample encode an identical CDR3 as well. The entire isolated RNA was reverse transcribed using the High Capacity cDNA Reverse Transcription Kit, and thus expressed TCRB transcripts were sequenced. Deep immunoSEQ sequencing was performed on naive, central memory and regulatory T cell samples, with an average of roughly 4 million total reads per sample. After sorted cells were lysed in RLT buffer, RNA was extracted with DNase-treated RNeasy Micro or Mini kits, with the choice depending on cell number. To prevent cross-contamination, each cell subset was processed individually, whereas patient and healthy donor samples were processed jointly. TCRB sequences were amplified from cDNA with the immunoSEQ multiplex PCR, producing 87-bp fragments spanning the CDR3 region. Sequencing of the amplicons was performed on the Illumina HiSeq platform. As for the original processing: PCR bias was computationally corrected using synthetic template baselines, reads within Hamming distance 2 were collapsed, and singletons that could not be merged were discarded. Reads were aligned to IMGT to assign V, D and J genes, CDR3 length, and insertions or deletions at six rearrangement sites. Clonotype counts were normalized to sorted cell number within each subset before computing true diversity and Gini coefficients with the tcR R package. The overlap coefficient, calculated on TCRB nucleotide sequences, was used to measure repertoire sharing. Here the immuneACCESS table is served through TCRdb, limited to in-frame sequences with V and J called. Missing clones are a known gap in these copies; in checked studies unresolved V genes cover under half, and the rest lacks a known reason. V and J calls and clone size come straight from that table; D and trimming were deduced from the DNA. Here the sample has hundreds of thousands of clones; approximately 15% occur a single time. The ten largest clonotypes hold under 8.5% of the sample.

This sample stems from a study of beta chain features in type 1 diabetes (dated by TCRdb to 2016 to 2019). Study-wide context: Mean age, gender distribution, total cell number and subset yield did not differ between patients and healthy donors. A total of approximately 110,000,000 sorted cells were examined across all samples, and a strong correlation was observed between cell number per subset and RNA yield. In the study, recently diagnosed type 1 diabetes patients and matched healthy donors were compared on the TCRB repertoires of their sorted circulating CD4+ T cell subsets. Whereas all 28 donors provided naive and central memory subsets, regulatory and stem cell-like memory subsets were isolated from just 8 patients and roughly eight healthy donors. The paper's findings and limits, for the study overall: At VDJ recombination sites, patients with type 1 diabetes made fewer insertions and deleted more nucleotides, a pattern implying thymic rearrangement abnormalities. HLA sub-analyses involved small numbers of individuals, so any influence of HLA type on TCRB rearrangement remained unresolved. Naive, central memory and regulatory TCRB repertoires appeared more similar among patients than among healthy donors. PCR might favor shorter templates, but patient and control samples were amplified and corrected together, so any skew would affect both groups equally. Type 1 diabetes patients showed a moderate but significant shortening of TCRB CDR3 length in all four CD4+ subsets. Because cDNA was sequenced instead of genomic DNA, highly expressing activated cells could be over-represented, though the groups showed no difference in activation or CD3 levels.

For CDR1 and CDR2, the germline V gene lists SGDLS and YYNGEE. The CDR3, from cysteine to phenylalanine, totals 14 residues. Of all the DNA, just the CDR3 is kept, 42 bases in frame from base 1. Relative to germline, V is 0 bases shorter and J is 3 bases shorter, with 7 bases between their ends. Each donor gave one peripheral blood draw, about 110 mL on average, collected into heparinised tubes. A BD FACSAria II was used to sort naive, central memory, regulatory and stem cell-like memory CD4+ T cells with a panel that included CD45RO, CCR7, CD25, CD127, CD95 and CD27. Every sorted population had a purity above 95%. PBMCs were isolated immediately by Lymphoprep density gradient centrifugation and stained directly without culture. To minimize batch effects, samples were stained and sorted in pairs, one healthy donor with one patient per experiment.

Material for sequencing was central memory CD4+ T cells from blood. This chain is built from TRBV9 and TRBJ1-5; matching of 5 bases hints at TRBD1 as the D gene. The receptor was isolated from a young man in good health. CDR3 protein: CASSVDGANQPQHF. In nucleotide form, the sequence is TGTGCCAGCAGCGTAGATGGGGCCAATCAGCCCCAGCATTTT.